This T cell receptor (beta chain) comes out of a study of Tregs in tolerant kidney transplant recipients (dated by TCRdb to about 2019). Regarding the complete study: The study used TCRbeta sequencing to identify donor-specific regulatory T cells before combined kidney and bone marrow transplantation, then tracked those cells after transplant. TCRbeta repertoire sequencing was used in a few healthy controls to compare several ways of expanding Tregs specific for an allogeneic donor. Paper-wide results and their limitations: Biological reproducibility was not directly assessed, although technical replication error appeared to be minimal. Expanding Tregs with activated donor B cells appeared to identify the most biologically relevant and donor-specific TCRbeta repertoire. The study was limited by small patient numbers, and the findings need validation in larger populations and under other immunosuppression protocols.

The CDR3 runs 17 residues from the cysteine to the phenylalanine. Only CDR3 DNA is held: 51 bases, read in frame from base 1. Germline trimming: 2 bases from V, 0 bases from J; junction bases outside gene matches: 6. CDR1 is given as MGHRA and CDR2 as YSYEKL, both from the germline V gene. Note on this clone: It lacks a known antigen. The record has no base qualities; no much larger clone is one base away.

For TCRbeta CDR3 sequencing, genomic DNA was extracted from sorted cells using the QIAGEN DNeasy Blood and Tissue Kit. Through immunoSEQ, high-throughput TCRbeta CDR3 sequencing was done commercially, including PCR amplification with internal controls and bias correction. As for how the authors treated the data: Unique productive TCRbeta sequences were defined by CDR3 nucleotide sequence where primers matched, otherwise by CDR3 amino acid sequence with Vbeta and Jbeta genes. To correct sorting error, sequences shared between sorted populations at a frequency ratio of 2:1 or less were removed; the rest were assigned to the higher population. Sequences were defined as donor-reactive when expanded at least 5-fold in CFSE-low cells versus unstimulated cells and present at a frequency of at least 0.01% in CFSE-low cells. Jensen-Shannon divergence, calculated on the top 100 TCRbeta sequences ranked by frequency, was used to quantify repertoire divergence. For any sample with multiple sequencing runs, sorting error was corrected in each run separately before the runs were pooled. TCRdb provides this immuneACCESS table in a form limited to in-frame rearrangements. Some clones are lacking; in checked studies, under half of them reflect an unresolved V gene, and why the rest are absent is not known. The V and J calls and clone size are taken from that table; D and trimming were inferred from the DNA. This sample holds 50,000 or so clones; about 90% were observed only once. Of the sample, around 0.7% is held by the ten largest clones.

Unstimulated Tregs (CD4+CD25+CD127-), CD4+ non-Tregs (CD4+CD25-), CD4 and CD8 cells were FACS-sorted from thawed PBMCs. Before Treg sorting, thawed PBMCs were rested overnight at 37°C with 200 IU/ml IL-2. Blood from healthy controls was obtained either as purchased buffy coats or from healthy volunteers. Healthy control blood was processed by Ficoll density gradient to PBMCs and cryopreserved; patient PBMCs were collected before and after transplant. The sample comprised Tregs from blood. The rearrangement joined TRBV4-1 to TRBJ1-3; 8 nucleotides in the junction match TRBD1. The sequence was collected from a human donor in good health. At the DNA level, the sequence is TGCGCCAGCAGCCAACTAAGACAGGGGTCCTCTGGAAACACCATATATTTT. Translated, it gives CASSQLRQGSSGNTIYF.